This T cell receptor (beta chain) is from a study of shared clonotypes between healthy human individuals. About the research overall: Used for every donor were three CD4 naive, three CD4 memory, two CD8 naive and one CD8 memory plate. Overall study findings and caveats: Clonotypes that were shared across a handful of donors made up roughly 5% of naive CD4 clonotypes. Rarefaction gave evidence that sorted-subset sequencing remained incomplete despite large depth.

Libraries were prepared by immunoSEQ multiplex PCR; TCRdb keeps only in-frame clonotypes and omits some of them. The table lists 2,500,000 or so clones, approximately 90% of them singletons. The CDR3 is 15 residues long. Germline lookup yields CDR1 SGHRS and CDR2 YFSETQ. Trimming took 2 bases from V and 2 from J, leaving 11 bases between them. Of note for this clone: Antigen: not known.

This chain uses TRBV5-1 with TRBJ2-1, with D perhaps matching TRBD1 (6 bases). The sequencing input was naive CD4+ T cells from PBMCs. Subset specified: CD45RA+ positively selected. This sequence originates from a man in his late teens or twenties in good health. Some clones in this sample may be carry-over from other donors' samples. CDR3 amino acids: CASSLWSGAYNEQFF. For the CDR3, the DNA is TGCGCCAGCAGCTTATGGTCAGGGGCCTACAATGAGCAGTTCTTC.